The 9 T cell receptor beta chains reported below all come from one sample, sequenced in a study of T cell repertoires in cytomegalovirus infection. From the reads, TCRdb called clonotypes with MiXCR, one entry per CDR3 protein. The sample lists about 450,000 distinct CDR3 sequences, approximately 31% occurring once. The sequenced material came from PBMCs. Receptors originate from a human donor in good health (CMV status not recorded). Some clones in this sample may be carry-over from other donors' samples.

This clonotype was observed at least ten times. The DNA for the CDR3 is TGTGCCAGCAGCTCCGGGGGTGAGCAGTTCTTC. Its translation is CASSSGGEQFF. V gene TRBV7-2 combines with J gene TRBJ2-1; tentatively, D is TRBD2 (6 bases). V was shortened by 4 bases and J by 9 bases, with 7 bases between the two germline ends. Germline V lookup: CDR1 SGHTA, CDR2 FQGNSA. CDR3 length equals 11 residues.

Regarding this clonotype: The junction departs from the called germline gene at one end, perhaps through a read error. The chain carries TRBV27 and TRBJ1-1; possible D gene TRBD1, 6 bases. This CDR3 has 15 residues. Per germline, CDR1 MNHEY and CDR2 SMNVEV (reference sequence). The CDR3 DNA follows: TGTGACAGCAGTTTATCGGTGGGGAGGGACACGGAAGCGTTCTTT. Protein: CDSSLSVGRDTEAFF.

The gene calls are TRBV5-1 and TRBJ2-2; TRBD1 is a possible D gene (5 bases). Germline V CDR1 and CDR2: SGHRS, YFSETQ. This CDR3 has 16 amino acids. V gave up 1 base and J gave up 1 base, with 11 bases separating them. The CDR3 sequence is CASSLSAGRNTGELFF. The CDR3 DNA reads TGCGCCAGCAGCTTGAGTGCAGGGCGGAACACCGGGGAGCTGTTTTTT.

The genes are TRBV2 and TRBJ1-5, with 9 positions matching TRBD1. Germline CDR1 is SNHLY and CDR2 is FYNNEI. After removal of 7 bases from V and 6 bases from J, the junction contained 13 bases not matched to a gene. The CDR3 runs to 16 residues. CDR3 region: CASTGQGSSLGQPQHF. In DNA form, the CDR3 reads TGTGCCAGCACGGGACAGGGTAGTTCCCTCGGTCAGCCCCAGCATTTT.

This clonotype was seen only a few times. V gene TRBV7-2 combines with J gene TRBJ2-5; the match to TRBD2 covers 9 bases. The CDR3 is 14 residues long. Germline-derived CDR1 and CDR2 are SGHTA and FQGNSA. V lost 4 bases and J lost 5; bases outside the gene matches: 5. The CDR3: CASSYGGGAETQYF. The DNA for the CDR3 is TGTGCCAGCAGCTACGGCGGGGGGGCGGAGACCCAGTACTTC. Looking up the rest from reference TRBV7-2 and TRBJ2-5 gives the full variable domain: GAGVSQSPSNKVTEKGKDVELRCDPISGHTALYWYRQSLGQGLEFLIYFQGNSAPDKSGLPSDRFSAERTGGSVSTLTIQRTQQEDSAVYLCASSYGGGAETQYFGPGTRLLVL.

This clonotype was recorded at least ten times. V and J are TRBV7-8 and TRBJ2-7, with D unclear. Germline loops: CDR1 SGHVS, CDR2 FQNEAQ. The CDR3 contains 14 residues. V dropped 3 bases and J dropped 6 bases, with 15 bases sitting between them. The CDR3 sequence: CASSFSGYSGEQYF. The CDR3 nucleotides read TGTGCCAGCAGCTTTTCCGGGTATTCCGGCGAGCAGTACTTC.

This sequence joins TRBV5-1 and TRBJ2-7, with TRBD1 matching 7 bases. The CDR3 length is 11 residues. J gave up 12 bases and V 4 bases, and 7 bases lay outside the gene matches. Looked up from germline, CDR1 is SGHRS and CDR2 is YFSETQ. CDR3 sequence (DNA): TGCGCCAGCAGCCCGGGACAGTTTTGGTACTTC. Translated, it gives CASSPGQFWYF.

This clonotype was detected only a few times. The rearrangement joins TRBV12-3 or TRBV12-4 to TRBJ2-5; 10 bases align to TRBD2. V trimming: 0 bases; J trimming: 4 bases; junction bases outside the gene matches: 2. The CDR3 consists of 15 residues. Here the CDR3 reads CASSLASGGRETQYF. CDR3 coding DNA: TGTGCCAGCAGTTTAGCTAGCGGGGGGAGAGAGACCCAGTACTTC.

The chain has TRBV7-4 and TRBJ2-3; 9 bases match TRBD1. CDR1 is SGHVT and CDR2 is SQSDAQ in the germline V gene. J gave up 1 base and V 6 bases, and 8 bases lay outside the gene matches. This CDR3 is 16 amino acids long. The CDR3 reads CASSSGTGSGTDTQYF. As DNA, the CDR3 is TGTGCCAGCAGTAGTGGGACAGGGTCGGGCACAGATACGCAGTATTTT. The whole variable domain, filled in from reference TRBV7-4 and TRBJ2-3, reads GAGVSQSPRYKVAKRGRDVALRCDSISGHVTLYWYRQTLGQGSEVLTYSQSDAQRDKSGRPSGRFSAERPERSVSTLKIQRTEQGDSAVYLCASSSGTGSGTDTQYFGPGTRLTVL.